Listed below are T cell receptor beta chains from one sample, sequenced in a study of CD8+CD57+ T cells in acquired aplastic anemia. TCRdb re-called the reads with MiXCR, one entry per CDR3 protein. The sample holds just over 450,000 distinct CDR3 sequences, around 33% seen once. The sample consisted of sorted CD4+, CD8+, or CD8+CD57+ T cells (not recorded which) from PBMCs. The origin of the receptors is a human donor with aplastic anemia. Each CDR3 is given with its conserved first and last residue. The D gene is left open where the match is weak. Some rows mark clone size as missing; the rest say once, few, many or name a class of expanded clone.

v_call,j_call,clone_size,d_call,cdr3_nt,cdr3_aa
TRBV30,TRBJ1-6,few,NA,TGTGCCTGGGGTCCCTCTTCCCTTTCACCCCTCCACTTT,CAWGPSSLSPLHF
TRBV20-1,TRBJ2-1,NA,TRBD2,TGCAGTGCCACACTAGCGGGAGAGTCAGTTGAGCAGTTCTTC,CSATLAGESVEQFF
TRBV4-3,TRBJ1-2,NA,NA,TGCGCCAGCAGCCGGGATTCGACAGGCGGCGCAAACTATGGCTACACCTTC,CASSRDSTGGANYGYTF
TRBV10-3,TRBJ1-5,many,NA,TGTGCCATCAGTGAGAAGAAAACGGGGGGGGCGGACCAGCATTTT,CAISEKKTGGADQHF
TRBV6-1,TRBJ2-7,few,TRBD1,TGTGCCAGCAGATTCGGACAGGCCTACGAGCAGTACTTC,CASRFGQAYEQYF
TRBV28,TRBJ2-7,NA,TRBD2,TGTGCCAGCAGTCTACACGGGACTAGCTCAATCTTGGTTTACGAGCAGTACTTC,CASSLHGTSSILVYEQYF
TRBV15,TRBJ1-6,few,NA,TGTGCCACCAGCACCTCGACAGGATATAATTCACCCCTCCACTTT,CATSTSTGYNSPLHF
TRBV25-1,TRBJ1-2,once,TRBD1,TGTGCCAGCAGTCTCCCTGGAGTCAGGGGGGACACCTTC,CASSLPGVRGDTF
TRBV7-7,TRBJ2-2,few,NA,TGTGCTAGCAGCTCACTAACAGGGTACCCCGGGGAGCTGTTTTTT,CASSSLTGYPGELFF
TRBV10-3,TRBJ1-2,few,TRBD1,TGTGCCAGCAGTTACTCGAATACAGGGGGCAAGAATGGCTACACCTTC,CASSYSNTGGKNGYTF
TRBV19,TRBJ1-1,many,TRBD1,TGTGCCAGTAGTGTAAATACCGGGACAGTGAACACTGAAGCTTTCTTT,CASSVNTGTVNTEAFF
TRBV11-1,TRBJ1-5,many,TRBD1,TGTGCCAGCAGCTTAGTGTTGTCGGCAGGGGGCGCCGTTCAGCCCCAGCATTTT,CASSLVLSAGGAVQPQHF
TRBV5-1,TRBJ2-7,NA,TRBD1,TGCGCCAGCAGCTTAGGACAGGTAGAAAGGTACGAGCAGTACTTC,CASSLGQVERYEQYF
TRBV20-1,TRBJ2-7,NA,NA,TGCAGTGCTAGAGGAGGGGGGACTGGCACCTACGAGCAGTACTTC,CSARGGGTGTYEQYF
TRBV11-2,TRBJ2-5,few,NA,TGTGCCAGCAGCTCCTTACAATCTCAGGAAGAGACCCAGTACTTC,CASSSLQSQEETQYF
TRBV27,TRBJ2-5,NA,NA,TGTGCCAGTCGGACGACAGGACGACAAGAGACCCAGTACTTC,CASRTTGRQETQYF
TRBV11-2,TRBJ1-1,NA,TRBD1,TGTGCCGGCAGCGCGAGGGGACAGGTGCACACTGAAGCTTTCTTT,CAGSARGQVHTEAFF
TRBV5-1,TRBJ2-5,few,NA,TGCGCCAGCAGTACCGAGCGTAAAGAGACCCAGTACTTC,CASSTERKETQYF
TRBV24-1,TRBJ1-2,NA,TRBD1,TGTGCCACCAGTGTTGGTTCGGACAGGGCTGGCTACACCTTC,CATSVGSDRAGYTF
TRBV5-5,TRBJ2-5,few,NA,TGTGCCAGCAGCTTGGAGACCAGCCAAGGGGCCCAGTACTTC,CASSLETSQGAQYF
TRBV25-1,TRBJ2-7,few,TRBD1,TGTGCCAGCAGCCAAAATCCGGGACAGACAATCTACGAGCAGTACTTC,CASSQNPGQTIYEQYF
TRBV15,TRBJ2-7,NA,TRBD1,TGTGCCACCAGCAGGAACCGGGACAGGGAGCAGTACTTC,CATSRNRDREQYF